This T cell receptor beta chain was retrieved from a study of OX40 agonist ivuxolimab in advanced cancers. On this clone: The antigen is not known.

TCRdb's copy holds only in-frame clones and misses some; the assay was immunoSEQ multiplex PCR. This sample has about 95,000 clones, with about 88% found just once. Regarding the study as a whole: Clones of CD4+ and CD8+ blood T cells grew by week 6 at doses of 0.1 to 3.0 mg/kg.

This receptor was identified in an adult with an advanced solid tumor such as melanoma, head and neck, liver or kidney cancer. Sequences were derived from CD4+ or CD8+ T cells sorted from blood, sampled in a trial of the OX40 agonist ivuxolimab.

CDR3 sequence reads: CASSYRGRTEAFF. The DNA for the CDR3 is TGTGCCAGCAGTTACAGGGGGAGGACTGAAGCTTTCTTT. The chain is built from TRBV27 and TRBJ1-1; 8 bases map to TRBD1. Germline V gene data show CDR1 as MNHEY and CDR2 as SMNVEV (reference sequence). Germline trimming cut 4 bases from V and 5 bases from J; bases unmatched to any gene: 3. This CDR3 region has 13 residues.